This T cell receptor beta chain derives from a study of T cell responses to AZD1222 COVID-19 vaccine. V gave up 4 bases and J gave up 0 bases, with 4 bases separating them. This CDR3 comprises 13 residues. Remarks on this clone: The antigen remains undetermined.

TCRdb's table, derived via immunoSEQ multiplex PCR, lists solely in-frame clones and lacks some. Among 150,000 or so clones listed, roughly nine tenths were seen once. Study observations and caveats: Just a handful of AZD1222 recipients tested seropositive at baseline.

Sample: peripheral blood, taken on day 0 of AZD1222 vaccination. The TCR comes from an adult in good health. V usage is TRBV12-3 or TRBV12-4 and J usage is TRBJ1-5; D is unresolved. CDR3 residues: CASSYYSNQPQHF. CDR3 nucleotides: TGTGCCAGCAGTTATTATAGCAATCAGCCCCAGCATTTT.